This T cell receptor beta chain was recovered during a study of PD-1 blockade in classical Hodgkin lymphoma. Time point defined: cycle 4 day 1 (C4D1), after five to seven weeks of nivolumab. The patients all showed relapse after autologous stem cell transplantation, while their brentuximab vedotin exposure varied. CDR3 size: 12 residues. Germline V gene lookup returns CDR1 MGHDK and CDR2 SYGVNS. Trimming removed 4 bases from V and 9 bases from J, with 12 bases in between. This clone showed up just a few times. Assay used: immunoSEQ multiplex PCR; TCRdb lists only in-frame clones, some missing. The repertoire includes tens of thousands of clones, 90% of them detected once, and 2.5% to 3.5% sits in the top ten.

The V gene is TRBV25-1, the J gene TRBJ1-2; a weak D match, TRBD1 (6 bases). The starting material was peripheral blood mononuclear cells (PBMCs), obtained before the fourth cycle of nivolumab. This TCR came from a human donor with classical Hodgkin lymphoma. The CDR3 bases are TGTGCCAGCAGTGCACAGGGCGTACGCTACACCTTC. Amino acids: CASSAQGVRYTF.